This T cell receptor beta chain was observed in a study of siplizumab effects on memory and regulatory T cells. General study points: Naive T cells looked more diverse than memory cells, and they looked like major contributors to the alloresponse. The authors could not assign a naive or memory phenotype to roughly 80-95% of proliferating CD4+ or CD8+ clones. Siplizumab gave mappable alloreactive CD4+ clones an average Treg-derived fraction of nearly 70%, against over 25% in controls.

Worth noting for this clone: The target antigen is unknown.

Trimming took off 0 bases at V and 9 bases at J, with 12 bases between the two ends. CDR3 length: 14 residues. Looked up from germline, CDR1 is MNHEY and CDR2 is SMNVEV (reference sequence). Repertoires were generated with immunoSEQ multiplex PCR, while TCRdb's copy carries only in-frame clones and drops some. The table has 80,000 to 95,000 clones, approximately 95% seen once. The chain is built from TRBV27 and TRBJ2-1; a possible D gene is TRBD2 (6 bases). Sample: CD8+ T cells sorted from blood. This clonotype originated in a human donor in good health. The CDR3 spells CASSLSGTRAEQFF. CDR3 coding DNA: TGTGCCAGCAGTTTATCCGGGACTCGGGCTGAGCAGTTCTTC.